The 18 T cell receptor beta chains below come from one sample, sequenced in a study of blood T cell repertoires in COVID-19. TCRdb's table, derived via immunoSEQ multiplex PCR, lists solely in-frame clones and lacks some. The data contain some 130,000 clones, about 87% of them singletons. The sequenced sample was peripheral blood. The receptor set was obtained from a man in his forties or fifties with acute or convalescent COVID-19.

The gene calls are TRBV13 and TRBJ1-1, with D uncertain. The CDR3 is 13 residues long. V shed 0 bases and J shed 10 bases, with 12 bases lying between them. In germline, CDR1 is PRHDT, CDR2 FYEKMQ (reference sequence). The CDR3 sequence: CASSLGAAFRAFF. CDR3 sequence (DNA): TGTGCCAGCAGCTTAGGGGCGGCCTTTAGAGCTTTCTTT.

As DNA, the CDR3 is TGCGCCAGCAGCTCTAGCGGGGATAACCAAGAGACCCAGTACTTC. This encodes CASSSSGDNQETQYF. The rearrangement joins TRBV5-1 to TRBJ2-5; 9 positions agree with TRBD2. Germline values: CDR1 SGHRS, CDR2 YFSETQ. The CDR3 consists of 15 residues. V shed 3 bases and J 0 bases; nucleotides not matched to a gene: 3. Supplemented by reference TRBV5-1 and TRBJ2-5, the full variable domain reads KAGVTQTPRYLIKTRGQQVTLSCSPISGHRSVSWYQQTPGQGLQFLFEYFSETQRNKGNFPGRFSGRQFSNSRSEMNVSTLELGDSALYLCASSSSGDNQETQYFGPGTRLLVL.

The chain links TRBV5-1 to TRBJ2-7; D might be TRBD1 (6 bases). Germline assignment: CDR1 SGHRS and CDR2 YFSETQ. This CDR3 region has 16 residues. Trimming shortened V by 0 bases and J by 7 bases, and 20 bases separated the two germline ends. The CDR3 DNA sequence: TGCGCCAGCAGCTTGGAAGGTTTCGGACAGAGGCAGGAGCAGTACTTC. The encoded protein is CASSLEGFGQRQEQYF.

The chain couples TRBV9 to TRBJ1-2; 8 bases are a match to TRBD1. This CDR3 region has 15 residues. The trim removed 0 bases at V and 4 bases at J, leaving 5 bases unmatched. Germline assignment: CDR1 SGDLS and CDR2 YYNGEE. The CDR3 protein is CASSVAGQDLYGYTF. In nucleotides, the CDR3 is TGTGCCAGCAGCGTAGCGGGACAGGACCTCTATGGCTACACCTTC. Complete variable domain (other parts from reference TRBV9 and TRBJ1-2): DSGVTQTPKHLITATGQRVTLRCSPRSGDLSVYWYQQSLDQGLQFLIQYYNGEERAKGNILERFSAQQFPDLHSELNLSSLELGDSALYFCASSVAGQDLYGYTFGSGTRLTVV.

The gene calls are TRBV27 and TRBJ1-6; D perhaps matches TRBD1 (6 bases). The length of the CDR3 is 14 residues. The ends were cut back, 8 bases at V and 7 bases at J, with 15 bases in the middle. Germline values: CDR1 MNHEY, CDR2 SMNVEV (reference sequence). As DNA, the CDR3 is TGTGCCAGCGGCCGGACAGTCGAGAATTCACCCCTCCACTTT. Its translation: CASGRTVENSPLHF.

The chain links TRBV7-2 to TRBJ1-2; D is perhaps TRBD1 (6 bases). CDR1 SGHTA and CDR2 FQGNSA come from the germline V gene. V lost 5 bases and J lost 7, with 17 bases in between. CDR3 length equals 14 residues. CDR3 sequence reads: CASSLLSGGFGYTF. The DNA of the CDR3 is TGTGCCAGCAGCCTCCTAAGTGGGGGCTTTGGCTACACCTTC.

This chain uses TRBV2 with TRBJ2-6, with no clear D. The V end lost 5 bases, the J end lost 0 bases, and 2 bases lay between the germline ends. The germline gives CDR1 SNHLY, CDR2 FYNNEI. The CDR3 has 13 amino acids. The CDR3 loop is CASSYSGANVLTF. The DNA for the CDR3 is TGTGCCAGCAGTTACTCTGGGGCCAACGTCCTGACTTTC.

J is TRBJ1-6 and V is TRBV7-6; tentative D call: TRBD1 (6 bases). Germline V lookup: CDR1 SGHVS, CDR2 FNYEAQ. Trimming pared 1 base from V and 7 bases from J, leaving 14 bases between. The CDR3 runs 16 residues. The CDR3 reads CASSLVVDSTNSPLHF. As DNA, the CDR3 is TGTGCCAGCAGCTTAGTGGTGGACAGCACGAATTCACCCCTCCACTTT.

V and J are TRBV19 and TRBJ1-5, with a possible D match to TRBD1 (6 bases). Trimming took off 6 bases at V and 2 bases at J, with 14 bases between the two ends. Germline CDR1 reads LNHDA; CDR2 reads SQIVND (reference sequence). The CDR3 length is 15 residues. CDR3 nucleotides: TGTGCCAGTAGCCGGTGGGGGCCGGGCAATCAGCCCCAGCATTTT. Its translation is CASSRWGPGNQPQHF. Using reference TRBV19 and TRBJ1-5 for the parts outside the CDR3, the full variable domain is DGGITQSPKYLFRKEGQNVTLSCEQNLNHDAMYWYRQDPGQGLRLIYYSQIVNDFQKGDIAEGYSVSREKKESFPLTVTSAQKNPTAFYLCASSRWGPGNQPQHFGDGTRLSIL.

V and J are TRBV3-1 (or the pseudogene TRBV3-2) and TRBJ1-2; possible D gene TRBD1, 5 bases. CDR1 is LGHDT, CDR2 YNNKEL, per germline (reference sequence). The CDR3 is 13 amino acids. Trimming pared 3 bases from V and 6 bases from J, leaving 11 bases between. The CDR3 nucleotides read TGTGCCAGCAGCCATCTTTCGGGGGATGGCTACACCTTC. This translates into CASSHLSGDGYTF.

CDR3 DNA sequence: TGTGCCAGCAGCTTAGCCCGGGGACAGGGAATCGAGCAGTACTTC. This codes for CASSLARGQGIEQYF. This rearrangement joins TRBV11-2 to TRBJ2-7; 9 nucleotides line up with TRBD1. Germline V lookup: CDR1 SGHAT, CDR2 FQNNGV. This CDR3 has 15 residues. Trimming at V came to 1 base and at J to 6 bases, leaving 7 bases not matched to a gene.

CDR3: CASSDPGQGDHEKLFF. CDR3 coding DNA: TGTGCCAGCAGTGATCCGGGACAGGGAGATCATGAAAAACTGTTTTTT. The rearrangement links TRBV6-1 to TRBJ1-4, with 9 bases matching TRBD1. This CDR3 is 16 amino acids long. Germline CDR1 reads MNHNS; CDR2 reads SASEGT. Trimming took 3 bases from V and 6 from J; bases not matched to a gene: 8.

The genes are TRBV2 and TRBJ1-1; TRBD1 might be the D (6 bases). There are 14 residues in the CDR3. Germline V gene lookup returns CDR1 SNHLY and CDR2 FYNNEI. V gave up 6 bases and J gave up 11 bases, with 22 bases separating them. CDR3 region: CASSGRTALVSAFF. Written as DNA, the CDR3 is TGTGCCAGCAGCGGACGGACAGCCCTGGTGTCGGCTTTCTTT.

This chain connects TRBV6-2 or TRBV6-3 to TRBJ2-5; 9 nucleotides line up with TRBD1. Germline lookup yields CDR1 MNHEY and CDR2 SVGEGT. V shed 2 bases, J shed 4 bases, and the junction held 5 bases outside the gene matches. There are 15 residues in the CDR3. Here the CDR3 reads CASSYTNRGRETQYF. CDR3 DNA sequence: TGTGCCAGCAGTTACACAAACAGGGGGCGAGAGACCCAGTACTTC.

The gene calls are TRBV6-2 or TRBV6-3 and TRBJ2-7, with D uncertain. Trimming shortened V by 4 bases and J by 0 bases, and 10 bases separated the two germline ends. Germline V gives CDR1 MNHEY, CDR2 SVGEGT. The CDR3 consists of 14 residues. The CDR3 DNA sequence: TGTGCCAGCAGTTCTGTGGTTAGCTCCTACGAGCAGTACTTC. Protein sequence: CASSSVVSSYEQYF.

This chain connects TRBV19 to TRBJ1-1; D gene unclear. There are 15 residues in the CDR3. CDR1 LNHDA and CDR2 SQIVND come from the germline V gene (reference sequence). Trimming pared 4 bases from V and 7 bases from J, leaving 19 bases between. DNA for the CDR3: TGTGCCAGTAGTACCCCCGCGGAGGGAAAGATTGAAGCTTTCTTT. Its translation is CASSTPAEGKIEAFF.

The chain couples TRBV7-8 to TRBJ2-7, with 7 bases fitting TRBD1. J gave up 4 bases and V 4 bases, and 22 bases lay outside the gene matches. The germline V gene has CDR1 SGHVS and CDR2 FQNEAQ. This CDR3 has 19 residues. Written as DNA, the CDR3 is TGTGCCAGCAGCTCCGACTCGTACAGGGGAACCCTTACGGGGTACGAGCAGTACTTC. Its translation: CASSSDSYRGTLTGYEQYF.

The gene calls are TRBV5-1 and TRBJ2-1; 11 nucleotides match TRBD2. The CDR3 extends over 19 amino acids. V shed 4 bases and J 0 bases; nucleotides not matched to a gene: 12. Germline assignment: CDR1 SGHRS and CDR2 YFSETQ. The CDR3 is CASSGRPLAGESSYNEQFF. The CDR3, as DNA: TGCGCCAGCAGCGGCCGCCCACTAGCGGGGGAGAGCTCCTACAATGAGCAGTTCTTC.